The 15 T cell receptor beta chains reported below all come from one sample, sequenced in a study of cytomegalovirus exposure and HLA in healthy donors. Primers for the PCR totalled 60 Vbeta and 13 Jbeta. Only in-frame clones appear in the TCRdb table, and some are missing; sequencing was by immunoSEQ multiplex PCR. The sample yields roughly 190,000 clones, over 60% seen once. Sequences were obtained from PBMCs. Receptor source: a woman in her twenties or thirties in good health and CMV-seropositive.

J is TRBJ1-3 and V is TRBV5-1; D may be TRBD1 (6 bases). CDR1 and CDR2 (germline): SGHRS, YFSETQ. V was cut by 0 bases and J by 1 base, with 11 bases left in between. The CDR3 extends over 16 amino acids. The CDR3 spells CASSLDPTGSGNTIYF. The CDR3 DNA follows: TGCGCCAGCAGCTTGGATCCTACAGGGTCTGGAAACACCATATATTTT.

The rearrangement uses TRBV30 and TRBJ1-5; 11 positions agree with TRBD1. Trimming removed 3 bases from V and 7 bases from J; junction bases left unmatched: 2. The CDR3 runs 13 residues. CDR1 GTSNPN and CDR2 SVGIG come from the germline V gene (reference sequence). CDR3 in amino acids: CAWSGTGGQPQHF. The DNA for the CDR3 is TGTGCCTGGAGCGGGACAGGGGGACAGCCCCAGCATTTT.

The chain carries TRBV6-5 and TRBJ1-2; D unresolved. The V gene's germline CDR1 is MNHEY and CDR2 SVGAGI. Trimming cost V 6 bases and J 11 bases, with 22 bases left between them. The CDR3 has 14 amino acids. CDR3 in DNA: TGTGCCAGCAGGGATACCACAGCCTCCCCCCAGTACACCTTC. Translating gives CASRDTTASPQYTF.

This rearrangement joins TRBV5-1 to TRBJ2-7, with 8 bases aligning to TRBD2. There are 14 residues in the CDR3. Germline V gene lookup returns CDR1 SGHRS and CDR2 YFSETQ. J gave up 5 bases and V 1 base, and 5 bases lay outside the gene matches. This CDR3 is CASSLFGGAHEQYF. CDR3 sequence (DNA): TGCGCCAGCAGCTTGTTCGGGGGGGCGCACGAGCAGTACTTC.

This clone has a handful of counts. The chain combines TRBV6-5 with TRBJ2-6, with a possible D match to TRBD1 (6 bases). The V end lost 0 bases, the J end lost 4 bases, and 10 bases lay between the germline ends. Germline lookup yields CDR1 MNHEY and CDR2 SVGAGI. The CDR3 length is 16 residues. For the CDR3, the DNA is TGTGCCAGCAGTTACTCAGAGGGGGTAGGGGCCAACGTCCTGACTTTC. Translated: CASSYSEGVGANVLTF.

The chain combines TRBV2 with TRBJ2-1; 9 bases match TRBD1. CDR3 size: 14 residues. The ends lost 5 bases at V and 7 bases at J; junction bases unmatched: 6. Germline V lookup: CDR1 SNHLY, CDR2 FYNNEI. The CDR3 DNA sequence: TGTGCCAGCAGTTCACTCGGGACAGGGAATGAGCAGTTCTTC. It yields the protein CASSSLGTGNEQFF.

V and J are TRBV7-7 and TRBJ2-2; D is possibly TRBD1 (5 bases). Per the germline V gene, CDR1 is SSHAT and CDR2 is FNYEAQ (reference sequence). V was pared by 5 bases and J by 3 bases, with 13 bases between. The CDR3 is made up of 15 amino acids. CDR3 bases: TGTGCCAGCAGCCCAGGGTTAAGCTACACCGGGGAGCTGTTTTTT. Residues: CASSPGLSYTGELFF.

V usage is TRBV28 and J usage is TRBJ1-2; weak D call: TRBD1 (6 bases). The CDR3 is made up of 14 amino acids. V gave up 6 bases and J gave up 6 bases, with 17 bases separating them. The germline CDR1 and CDR2 sequences are MDHEN and SYDVKM. The CDR3 reads CASRSREGEDGYTF. Written as DNA, the CDR3 is TGTGCCAGCAGATCACGGGAGGGGGAAGATGGCTACACCTTC.

The chain carries TRBV27 and TRBJ1-5; 8 positions agree with TRBD1. V shed 0 bases, J shed 6 bases, and the junction held 7 bases outside the gene matches. Germline values: CDR1 MNHEY, CDR2 SMNVEV (reference sequence). The CDR3 runs 16 residues. The CDR3 protein is CASSLSFRGLSQPQHF. The CDR3 DNA reads TGTGCCAGCAGTTTATCGTTCAGGGGGCTCAGTCAGCCCCAGCATTTT.

This sequence joins TRBV27 and TRBJ1-1; 7 nucleotides align to TRBD1. The ends lost 6 bases at V and 6 bases at J; junction bases unmatched: 7. Germline CDR1 and CDR2: MNHEY and SMNVEV (reference sequence). This CDR3 contains 13 residues. The chain's CDR3 is CASRKLGQAEAFF. CDR3 nucleotides: TGTGCCAGCAGGAAACTAGGACAGGCTGAAGCTTTCTTT.

The CDR3 loop is CASSLYRGSYRESYEQYF. CDR3 in DNA: TGTGCCAGCAGTCTTTACAGGGGATCCTATCGGGAGTCCTACGAGCAGTACTTC. The chain combines TRBV28 with TRBJ2-7; maybe TRBD1 (7 bases). Trimming took off 5 bases at V and 1 base at J, with 24 bases between the two ends. Germline V gene data show CDR1 as MDHEN and CDR2 as SYDVKM. The CDR3 extends over 18 amino acids.

This clone appeared a single time. The chain is built from TRBV5-1 and TRBJ1-3; perhaps TRBD1 as D (5 bases). Between the trimmed V and J ends, which lost 4 bases and 4 bases, there was a span of 18 bases. Germline-derived CDR1 and CDR2 are SGHRS and YFSETQ. The CDR3 loop spans 16 amino acids. CDR3 bases: TGCGCCAGCAGCCCGGGACTCTTGGATGTGGGAAACACCATATATTTT. Translated: CASSPGLLDVGNTIYF.

As for this clone: This specimen includes other DNA sequences encoding the same CDR3. This chain connects TRBV11-2 to TRBJ2-7; 11 nucleotides agree with TRBD2. Germline values: CDR1 SGHAT, CDR2 FQNNGV. V shed 6 bases and J 0 bases; nucleotides not matched to a gene: 4. The CDR3 loop spans 15 amino acids. The CDR3 reads CASRLAGGLSYEQYF. CDR3 nucleotide sequence: TGTGCCAGCAGGCTAGCGGGGGGCCTCTCCTACGAGCAGTACTTC. Filled out from reference TRBV11-2 and TRBJ2-7, the complete variable domain reads EAGVAQSPRYKIIEKRQSVAFWCNPISGHATLYWYQQILGQGPKLLIQFQNNGVVDDSQLPKDRFSAERLKGVDSTLKIQPAKLEDSAVYLCASRLAGGLSYEQYFGPGTRLTVT.

The chain combines TRBV29-1 with TRBJ1-1, with 7 bases aligning to TRBD1. This CDR3 is 14 amino acids long. In germline, CDR1 is SQVTM, CDR2 ANQGSEA. CDR3 nucleotides: TGCAGTACTAGGGGGCTCCGATCGAACACTGAAGCTTTCTTT. Its translation: CSTRGLRSNTEAFF.

Written as DNA, the CDR3 is TGTGCCAGCACCGAGGAAAAACTGTTTTTT. This gives the protein CASTEEKLFF. V usage is TRBV6-5 and J usage is TRBJ1-4; the D is unclear. The CDR3 length is 10 residues. Germline loops: CDR1 MNHEY, CDR2 SVGAGI. V gave up 7 bases and J gave up 8 bases, with 5 bases separating them.